This T cell receptor (beta chain) emerged from a study of blood T cells in healthy people across ages (dated by TCRdb to 2013 to 2016). Regarding the research as a whole: In model experiments, template switching captured roughly one uniquely barcoded TCR beta cDNA molecule for every two T cells. Using deep sequencing normalized with unique cDNA molecular identifiers, the study measured how TCR beta repertoire diversity changes with age. The donors were split into four age groups: young (average about 16 years), middle-aged (over 35), aged (more than 60) and long-lived (under 85). To avoid experimental bias, donors of different ages were randomly spread across the sequencing lanes. Two additional independent replicas of 1 million unique cDNA reads from the same blood draw were analyzed for two donors (one aged 18 to 30 and one aged 80 or older).

There are 10 amino acids in the CDR3, from cysteine to phenylalanine inclusive. Here the CDR3 DNA is all that survives: 30 bases in frame from base 1. The junction shows trimming of 4 bases on V and 12 bases on J, plus 9 bases between the germline ends. The germline V gene supplies CDR1 SNHLY and CDR2 FYNNEI. The library was produced with 5' RACE. TCRdb records Illumina HiSeq 2500 as the sequencer. A second PCR of roughly 7 to 12 cycles was performed with a sample-barcoded 5' primer and a J-beta primer mix. A template-switch 5' adaptor carrying 12 random nucleotides introduced a unique molecular identifier onto each TCR beta cDNA molecule. Each sample yielded at least 3 million CDR3-containing paired-end reads. The Mint cDNA synthesis kit, primed by a TRBC-specific oligonucleotide, was used to synthesize first-strand cDNA from all RNA. Following uracil-DNA glycosylase treatment, all cDNA underwent a first 18-cycle PCR with the universal primers M1SS and BC2_uni_R. The authors' pipeline ran thus. Each sample was normalized by randomly selecting 1 million high-quality reads, each carrying a distinct molecular identifier. Reads sharing molecular identifiers were discarded rather than binned into consensus sequences. CDR3 identification, clonotype clustering and error correction used MiTCR with a Q25 quality threshold and the strictest error-elimination algorithm. A nonparametric unseen species model with Euler transformation was used to estimate a lower bound on total TCR beta diversity. TCRdb cleaned the public reads at Q25 with fastp, built clones with MiXCR and kept in-frame beta chains. Rows with one shared CDR3 protein collapse into an entry with the most common genes and DNA. In this record, the V and J calls reflect TCRdb's handling and not the investigators' own analysis. In all, the sample holds 450,000 to 700,000 distinct CDR3 sequences, and 27% of those were seen once. The top ten clones comprise 15% to 20% of the sample.

The donors were a few dozen Caucasian individuals from Russia, aged roughly 6 to 100 years, who were systemically healthy. Approximately 11 milliliters of peripheral blood were drawn from each donor into EDTA-treated Vacutainer tubes. PBMCs were isolated by Ficoll-Paque density-gradient centrifugation, with at least 6.5 million obtained per sample. Trizol reagent was used to extract total RNA from PBMCs, with at least 6 micrograms per sample. Naive CD45RAhigh/CD27high T cell percentages were measured by flow cytometry on a PBMC aliquot from every donor. Study-level results and caveats: Compared with the aged group, more naive CD4+ T cells, fewer expanded clones and increased TCR diversity were shown by the long-lived group, suggesting age selection. Estimates of total diversity based on one million sequenced T cells were considered lower bounds and underestimates. Since profiling was done on bulk unsorted PBMCs, naive and antigen-experienced compartments could not be conclusively compared. Because donor CMV infection status was unknown, age-related changes in expanded clonotypes were potentially confounded. The percentage of naive T cells measured by flow cytometry correlated strongly with observed TCR beta diversity. Observed TCR beta diversity per million T cells fell roughly linearly with age, and a significant reduction was already apparent by age roughly 40.

Points on this clonotype: Its antigen target is currently unknown. There are no base qualities to consult, and no much larger clone falls within one base.

Sequenced: blood. The receptor chain draws on TRBV2 and TRBJ1-2; a tentative D call is TRBD1 (5 bases match). The source of this sequence is a woman aged 70 to 79 in good health. Here is the DNA: TGTGCCAGCAGTGTCAGGGAGGACACCTTC. This gives the protein CASSVREDTF.